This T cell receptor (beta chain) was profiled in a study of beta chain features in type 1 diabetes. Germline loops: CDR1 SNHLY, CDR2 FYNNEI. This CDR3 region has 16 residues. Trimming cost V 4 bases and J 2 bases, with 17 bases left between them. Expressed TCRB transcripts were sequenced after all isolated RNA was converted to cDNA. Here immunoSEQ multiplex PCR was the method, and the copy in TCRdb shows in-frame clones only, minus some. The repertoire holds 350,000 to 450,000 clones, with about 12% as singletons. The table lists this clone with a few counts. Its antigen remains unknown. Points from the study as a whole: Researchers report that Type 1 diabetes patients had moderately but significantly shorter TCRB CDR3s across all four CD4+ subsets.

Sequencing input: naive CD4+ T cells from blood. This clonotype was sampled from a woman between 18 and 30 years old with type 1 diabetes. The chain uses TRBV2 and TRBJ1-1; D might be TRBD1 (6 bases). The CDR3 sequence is CASSAPVGRGNTEAFF. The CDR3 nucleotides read TGTGCCAGCAGTGCGCCCGTGGGCAGGGGTAACACTGAAGCTTTCTTT.